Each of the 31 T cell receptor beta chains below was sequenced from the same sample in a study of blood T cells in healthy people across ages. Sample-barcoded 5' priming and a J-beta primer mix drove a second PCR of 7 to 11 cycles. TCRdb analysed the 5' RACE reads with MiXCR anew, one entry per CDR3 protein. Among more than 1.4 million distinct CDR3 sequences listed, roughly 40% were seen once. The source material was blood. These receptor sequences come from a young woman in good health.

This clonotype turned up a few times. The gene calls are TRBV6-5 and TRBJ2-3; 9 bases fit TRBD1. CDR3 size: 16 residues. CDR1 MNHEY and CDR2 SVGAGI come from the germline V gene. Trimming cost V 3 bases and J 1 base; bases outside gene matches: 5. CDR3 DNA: TGTGCCAGCAGTTATTCACAGGGGGCCGGCACAGATACGCAGTATTTT. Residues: CASSYSQGAGTDTQYF.

CDR3 sequence: CASSPGPWGTDTQYF. CDR3 in DNA: TGCGCCAGCAGCCCGGGACCCTGGGGCACAGATACGCAGTATTTT. V usage is TRBV5-1 and J usage is TRBJ2-3; D tentatively fits TRBD1 or TRBD2 (5 bases each). Germline V lookup: CDR1 SGHRS, CDR2 YFSETQ. The CDR3 is 15 residues long. V lost 4 bases, J lost 1 base, and 13 bases lay in between.

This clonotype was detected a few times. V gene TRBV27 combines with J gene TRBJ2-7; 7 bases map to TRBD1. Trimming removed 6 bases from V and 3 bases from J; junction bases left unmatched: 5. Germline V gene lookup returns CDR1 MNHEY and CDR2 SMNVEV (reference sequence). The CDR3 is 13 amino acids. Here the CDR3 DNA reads TGTGCCAGCAGCGGACAGGCTGACTACGAGCAGTACTTC. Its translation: CASSGQADYEQYF.

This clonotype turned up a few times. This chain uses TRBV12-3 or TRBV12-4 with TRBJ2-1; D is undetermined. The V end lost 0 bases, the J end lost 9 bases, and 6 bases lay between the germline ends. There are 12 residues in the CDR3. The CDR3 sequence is CASSLAGFEQFF. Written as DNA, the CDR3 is TGTGCCAGCAGTTTAGCGGGATTTGAGCAGTTCTTC.

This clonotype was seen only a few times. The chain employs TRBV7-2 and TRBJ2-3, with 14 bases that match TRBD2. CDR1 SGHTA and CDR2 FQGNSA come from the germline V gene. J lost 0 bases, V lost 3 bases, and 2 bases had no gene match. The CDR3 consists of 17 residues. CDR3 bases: TGTGCCAGCAGCTTGGGACTAGCGGGAGTAAGCACAGATACGCAGTATTTT. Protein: CASSLGLAGVSTDTQYF.

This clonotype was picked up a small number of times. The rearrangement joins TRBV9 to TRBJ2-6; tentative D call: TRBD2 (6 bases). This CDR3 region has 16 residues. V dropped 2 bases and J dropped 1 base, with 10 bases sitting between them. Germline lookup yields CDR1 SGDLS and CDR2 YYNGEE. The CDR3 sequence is CASSVSGASGANVLTF. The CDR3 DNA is TGTGCCAGCAGCGTCTCGGGAGCATCTGGGGCCAACGTCCTGACTTTC. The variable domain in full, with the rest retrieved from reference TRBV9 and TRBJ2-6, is DSGVTQTPKHLITATGQRVTLRCSPRSGDLSVYWYQQSLDQGLQFLIQYYNGEERAKGNILERFSAQQFPDLHSELNLSSLELGDSALYFCASSVSGASGANVLTFGAGSRLTVL.

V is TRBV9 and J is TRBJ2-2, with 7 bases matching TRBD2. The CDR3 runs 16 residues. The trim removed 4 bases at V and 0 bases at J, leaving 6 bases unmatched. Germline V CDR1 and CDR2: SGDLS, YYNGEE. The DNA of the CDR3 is TGTGCCAGCAGCCCAGGACGGGGGGCGAACACCGGGGAGCTGTTTTTT. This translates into CASSPGRGANTGELFF.

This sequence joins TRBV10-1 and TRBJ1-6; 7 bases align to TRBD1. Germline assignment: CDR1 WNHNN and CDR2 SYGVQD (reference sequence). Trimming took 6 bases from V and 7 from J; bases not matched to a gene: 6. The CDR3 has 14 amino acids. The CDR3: CASSAGQVNSPLHF. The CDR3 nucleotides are TGCGCCAGCAGCGCCGGACAGGTGAATTCACCCCTCCACTTT.

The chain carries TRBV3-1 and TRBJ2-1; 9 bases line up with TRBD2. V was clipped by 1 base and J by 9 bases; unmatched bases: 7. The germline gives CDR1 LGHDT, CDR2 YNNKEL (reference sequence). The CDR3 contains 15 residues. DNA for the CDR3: TGTGCCAGCAGCCAAGGAAATGGCGGGAGGGGTGAGCAGTTCTTC. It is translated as CASSQGNGGRGEQFF.

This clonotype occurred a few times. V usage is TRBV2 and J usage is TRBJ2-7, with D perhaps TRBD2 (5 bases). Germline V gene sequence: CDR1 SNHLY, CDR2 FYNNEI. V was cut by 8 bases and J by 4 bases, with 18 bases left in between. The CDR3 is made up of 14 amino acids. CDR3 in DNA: TGTGCCAGCGTTCCCCGGGGAAGTTCTTACGAGCAGTACTTC. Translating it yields CASVPRGSSYEQYF.

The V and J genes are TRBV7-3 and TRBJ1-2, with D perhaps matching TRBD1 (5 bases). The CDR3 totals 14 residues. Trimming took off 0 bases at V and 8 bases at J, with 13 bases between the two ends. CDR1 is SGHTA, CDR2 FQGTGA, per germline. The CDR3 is CASSLTEVGRGYTF. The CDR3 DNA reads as TGTGCCAGCAGCTTAACGGAGGTGGGGCGCGGCTACACCTTC.

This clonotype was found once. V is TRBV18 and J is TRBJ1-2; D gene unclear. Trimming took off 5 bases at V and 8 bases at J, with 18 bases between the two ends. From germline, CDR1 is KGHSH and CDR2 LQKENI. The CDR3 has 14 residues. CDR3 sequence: CASSKPDGEGGYTF. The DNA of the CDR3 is TGTGCCAGCTCAAAACCGGACGGGGAAGGAGGCTACACCTTC.

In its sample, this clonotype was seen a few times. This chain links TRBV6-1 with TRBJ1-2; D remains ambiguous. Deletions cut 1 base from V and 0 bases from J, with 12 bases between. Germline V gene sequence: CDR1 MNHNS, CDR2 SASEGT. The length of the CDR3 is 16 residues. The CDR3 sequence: CASSEVLRLTNYGYTF. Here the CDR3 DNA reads TGTGCCAGCAGTGAAGTGCTCAGACTGACTAACTATGGCTACACCTTC.

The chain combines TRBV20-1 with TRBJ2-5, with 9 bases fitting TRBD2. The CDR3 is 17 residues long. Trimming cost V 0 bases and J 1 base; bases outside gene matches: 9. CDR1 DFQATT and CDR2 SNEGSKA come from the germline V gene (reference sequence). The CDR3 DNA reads TGCAGTGCTAGAGATTCTGGAGCGGGGGGCCTCCAAGAGACCCAGTACTTC. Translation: CSARDSGAGGLQETQYF.

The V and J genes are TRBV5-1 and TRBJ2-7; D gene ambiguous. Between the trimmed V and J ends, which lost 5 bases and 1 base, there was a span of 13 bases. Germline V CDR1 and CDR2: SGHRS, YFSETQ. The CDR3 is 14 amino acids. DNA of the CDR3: TGCGCCAGCAGAACGACAACACCATCCTACGAGCAGTACTTC. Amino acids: CASRTTTPSYEQYF.

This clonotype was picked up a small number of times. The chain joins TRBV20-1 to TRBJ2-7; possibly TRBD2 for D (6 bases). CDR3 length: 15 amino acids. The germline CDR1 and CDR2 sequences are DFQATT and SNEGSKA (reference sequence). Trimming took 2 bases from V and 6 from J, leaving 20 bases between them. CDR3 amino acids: CSARPFLAELSEQYF. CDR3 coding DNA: TGCAGTGCTAGACCCTTCTTAGCGGAGTTGAGCGAGCAGTACTTC.

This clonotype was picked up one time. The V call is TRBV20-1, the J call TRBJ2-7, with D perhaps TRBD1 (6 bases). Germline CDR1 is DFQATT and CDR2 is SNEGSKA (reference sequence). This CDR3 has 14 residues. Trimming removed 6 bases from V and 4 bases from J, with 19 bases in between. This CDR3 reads CSAIRPGEGYEQYF. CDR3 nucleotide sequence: TGCAGTGCCATCCGGCCAGGGGAAGGTTACGAGCAGTACTTC.

CDR3 amino acids: CASCPPLRSSYEQYF. Here the CDR3 DNA reads TGTGCCAGCTGCCCCCCACTGCGGAGCTCCTACGAGCAGTACTTC. This rearrangement joins TRBV7-2 to TRBJ2-7; D remains unclear. Germline CDR1 SGHTA, CDR2 FQGNSA. The CDR3 loop spans 15 amino acids. Trimming shortened V by 8 bases and J by 0 bases, and 17 bases separated the two germline ends.

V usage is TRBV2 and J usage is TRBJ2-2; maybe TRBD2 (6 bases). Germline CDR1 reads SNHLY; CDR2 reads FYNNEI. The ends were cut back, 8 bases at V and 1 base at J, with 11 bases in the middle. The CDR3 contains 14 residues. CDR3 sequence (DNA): TGTGCCAGCTCTAGGGACTTGAACACCGGGGAGCTGTTTTTT. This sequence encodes CASSRDLNTGELFF. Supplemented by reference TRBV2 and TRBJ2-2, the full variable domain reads EPEVTQTPSHQVTQMGQEVILRCVPISNHLYFYWYRQILGQKVEFLVSFYNNEISEKSEIFDDQFSVERPDGSNFTLKIRSTKLEDSAMYFCASSRDLNTGELFFGEGSRLTVL.

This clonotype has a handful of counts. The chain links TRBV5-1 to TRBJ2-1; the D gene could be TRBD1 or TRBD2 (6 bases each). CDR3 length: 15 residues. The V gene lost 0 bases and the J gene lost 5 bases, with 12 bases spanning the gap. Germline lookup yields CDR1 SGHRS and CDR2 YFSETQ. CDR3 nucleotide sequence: TGCGCCAGCAGCTTGGTAGGGGGGATAGACAATGAGCAGTTCTTC. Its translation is CASSLVGGIDNEQFF.

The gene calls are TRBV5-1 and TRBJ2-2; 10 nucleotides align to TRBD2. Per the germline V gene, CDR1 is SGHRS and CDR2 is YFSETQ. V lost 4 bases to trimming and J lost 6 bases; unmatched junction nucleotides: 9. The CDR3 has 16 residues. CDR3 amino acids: CASSHQAGGESGELFF. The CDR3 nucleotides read TGCGCCAGCAGCCACCAAGCGGGAGGGGAATCCGGGGAGCTGTTTTTT.

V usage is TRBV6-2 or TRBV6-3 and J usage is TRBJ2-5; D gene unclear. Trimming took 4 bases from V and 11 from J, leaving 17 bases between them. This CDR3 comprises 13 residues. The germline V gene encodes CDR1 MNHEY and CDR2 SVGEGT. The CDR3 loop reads CASSSGWGGEQYF. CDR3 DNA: TGTGCCAGCAGTTCTGGGTGGGGTGGTGAGCAGTACTTC.

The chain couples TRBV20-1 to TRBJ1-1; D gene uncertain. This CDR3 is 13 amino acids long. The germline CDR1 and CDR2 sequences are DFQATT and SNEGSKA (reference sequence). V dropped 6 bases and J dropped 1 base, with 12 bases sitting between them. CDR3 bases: TGCAGTGCCCCCCACGGACCGAACACTGAAGCTTTCTTT. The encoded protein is CSAPHGPNTEAFF.

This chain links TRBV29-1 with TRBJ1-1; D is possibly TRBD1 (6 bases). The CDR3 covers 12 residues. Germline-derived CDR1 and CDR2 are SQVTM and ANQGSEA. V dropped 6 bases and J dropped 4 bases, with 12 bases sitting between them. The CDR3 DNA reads TGCAGCGTCTCCAAGGGGGTCACTGAAGCTTTCTTT. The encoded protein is CSVSKGVTEAFF.

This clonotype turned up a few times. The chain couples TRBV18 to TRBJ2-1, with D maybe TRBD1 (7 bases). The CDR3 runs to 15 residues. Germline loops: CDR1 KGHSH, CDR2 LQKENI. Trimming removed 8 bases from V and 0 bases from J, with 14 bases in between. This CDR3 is CASGQGGSSYNEQFF. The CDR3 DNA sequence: TGTGCCAGCGGGCAGGGGGGAAGCTCCTACAATGAGCAGTTCTTC.

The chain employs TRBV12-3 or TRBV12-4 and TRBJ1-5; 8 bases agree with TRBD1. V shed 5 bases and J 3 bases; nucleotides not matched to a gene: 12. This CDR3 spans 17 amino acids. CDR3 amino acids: CASSLSRDRTFNQPQHF. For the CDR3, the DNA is TGTGCCAGCAGTCTCAGCCGGGACAGGACTTTCAATCAGCCCCAGCATTTT.

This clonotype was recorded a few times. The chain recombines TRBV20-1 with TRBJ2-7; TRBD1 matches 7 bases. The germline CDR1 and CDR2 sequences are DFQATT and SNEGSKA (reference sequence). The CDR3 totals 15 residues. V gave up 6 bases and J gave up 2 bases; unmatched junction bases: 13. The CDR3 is CSAPPREQGTYEQYF. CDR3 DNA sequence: TGCAGTGCCCCCCCCCGTGAACAGGGGACCTACGAGCAGTACTTC.

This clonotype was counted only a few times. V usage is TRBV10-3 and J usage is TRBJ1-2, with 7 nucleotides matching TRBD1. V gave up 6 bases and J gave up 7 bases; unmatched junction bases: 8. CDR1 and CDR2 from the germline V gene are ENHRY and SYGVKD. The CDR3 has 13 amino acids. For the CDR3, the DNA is TGTGCCATCAGATCCAGGGGGGGTTCTGGCTACACCTTC. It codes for CAIRSRGGSGYTF.

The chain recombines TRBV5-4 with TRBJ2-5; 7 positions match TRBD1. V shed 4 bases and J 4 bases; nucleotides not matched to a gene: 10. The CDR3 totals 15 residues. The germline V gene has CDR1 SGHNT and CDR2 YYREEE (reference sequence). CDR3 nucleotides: TGTGCCAGCAGCCAGGGTACGACAGGGCTAGAGACCCAGTACTTC. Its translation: CASSQGTTGLETQYF.

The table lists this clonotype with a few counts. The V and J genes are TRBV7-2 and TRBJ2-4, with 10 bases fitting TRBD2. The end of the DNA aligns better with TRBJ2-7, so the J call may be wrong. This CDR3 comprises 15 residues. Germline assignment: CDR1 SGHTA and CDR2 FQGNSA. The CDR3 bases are TGTGCCAGCAGCTCTAGCGGGAGTCCCTCCTACGAGCAGTACTTC. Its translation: CASSSSGSPSYEQYF.

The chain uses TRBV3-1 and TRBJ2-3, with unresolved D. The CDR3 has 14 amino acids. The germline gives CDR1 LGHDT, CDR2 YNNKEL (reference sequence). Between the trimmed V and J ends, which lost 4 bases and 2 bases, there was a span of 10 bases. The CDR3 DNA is TGTGCCAGCAGCCGAGCTGGCCCCACAGATACGCAGTATTTT. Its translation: CASSRAGPTDTQYF.